The 28 T cell receptor beta chains listed next were all sequenced from one sample in a study of T cell responses to AZD1222 COVID-19 vaccine (dated by TCRdb to about 2021). Library method: the immunoSEQ multiplex PCR assay. TCRdb limited this immuneACCESS table to in-frame rearrangements with V and J called. A share of clones is missing; checked studies link under half to unresolved V genes, and the rest is unexplained. This sample lists approximately 170,000 clones; 75% to 90% were detected once. The ten most abundant clones make up 6% to 8% of the sample. Explained via the paper, the time point label denotes: baseline before first vaccination. The sequencing used peripheral blood, collected on day 0 of AZD1222 vaccination. These receptor sequences come from an adult in good health.

This clone was observed a handful of times. This rearrangement joins TRBV25-1 to TRBJ1-2, with a possible D match to TRBD1 (6 bases). In germline, CDR1 is MGHDK, CDR2 SYGVNS. The CDR3 consists of 13 residues. With 3 bases removed from V and 2 bases from J, the gap between germline ends came to 7 bases. This chain's CDR3 is CASSDRGNYGYTF. In nucleotides, the CDR3 is TGTGCCAGCAGTGACAGGGGAAACTATGGCTACACCTTC.

V usage is TRBV11-2 and J usage is TRBJ2-1, with 11 positions matching TRBD2. Per germline, CDR1 SGHAT and CDR2 FQNNGV. V lost 5 bases to trimming and J lost 2 bases; unmatched junction nucleotides: 8. The CDR3 loop spans 17 amino acids. The DNA of the CDR3 is TGTGCCAGCAGCGGACGACTAGCGGGGCGCGCCTACAATGAGCAGTTCTTC. Translating gives CASSGRLAGRAYNEQFF.

The CDR3 here is CAWSPRGAPQSYNSPLHF. The CDR3 DNA follows: TGTGCCTGGAGTCCAAGGGGGGCCCCGCAGTCCTATAATTCACCCCTCCACTTT. V is TRBV30 and J is TRBJ1-6; D is perhaps TRBD1 (6 bases). Germline CDR1 is GTSNPN and CDR2 is SVGIG (reference sequence). Trimming removed 2 bases at V and 1 base at J, with 18 bases between. The CDR3 totals 18 residues.

The rearrangement links TRBV7-2 to TRBJ2-7; 9 bases are shared with TRBD1. V lost 3 bases to trimming and J lost 6 bases; unmatched junction nucleotides: 6. The CDR3 contains 14 residues. Germline V gene sequence: CDR1 SGHTA, CDR2 FQGNSA. The CDR3 sequence is CASSFSGTGREQYF. DNA for the CDR3: TGTGCCAGCAGCTTTTCCGGGACAGGGCGCGAGCAGTACTTC.

This chain uses TRBV15 with TRBJ1-1; 9 bases are a match to TRBD1. The V gene's germline CDR1 is LNHNV and CDR2 YYDKDF (reference sequence). J gave up 5 bases and V 0 bases, and 13 bases lay outside the gene matches. This CDR3 has 18 residues. CDR3 loop: CATSRDHLGGQGGTEAFF. The CDR3, as DNA: TGTGCCACCAGCAGAGATCATTTGGGGGGACAGGGTGGGACTGAAGCTTTCTTT.

The chain recombines TRBV6-5 with TRBJ1-1; D gene unclear. V dropped 6 bases and J dropped 4 bases, with 15 bases sitting between them. Germline CDR1 reads MNHEY; CDR2 reads SVGAGI. The CDR3 totals 14 residues. DNA of the CDR3: TGTGCCAGCAGCCCACCGGGAATGGGCACTGAAGCTTTCTTT. Protein product: CASSPPGMGTEAFF.

The chain couples TRBV9 to TRBJ2-3, with D tentatively TRBD2 (6 bases). The CDR3 totals 15 residues. CDR1 and CDR2 (germline): SGDLS, YYNGEE. V lost 0 bases to trimming and J lost 7 bases, with 15 bases between them. The CDR3 spells CASSVGLGAAYTQYF. In DNA, the CDR3 is TGTGCCAGCAGCGTAGGACTAGGCGCCGCGTATACGCAGTATTTT.

The genes are TRBV27 and TRBJ1-1; tentatively, D is TRBD1 (5 bases). Per germline, CDR1 MNHEY and CDR2 SMNVEV (reference sequence). CDR3 length equals 14 residues. The V gene lost 1 base and the J gene lost 1 base, with 7 bases spanning the gap. The CDR3, as DNA: TGTGCCAGCAGTTTATGGGGGGGGAACACTGAAGCTTTCTTT. The encoded protein is CASSLWGGNTEAFF.

CDR3 DNA sequence: TGCGCCAGCAGCTTGGAATTGCGAATCGATGAGCAGTTCTTC. Translated, it gives CASSLELRIDEQFF. The J gene is TRBJ2-1, the V gene TRBV5-1; D is undetermined. Germline CDR1 SGHRS, CDR2 YFSETQ. The V gene lost 0 bases and the J gene lost 8 bases, with 12 bases spanning the gap. The length of the CDR3 is 14 residues.

This clone was counted once. The V and J genes are TRBV7-9 and TRBJ2-2, with no clear D. CDR1 and CDR2 from the germline V gene are SEHNR and FQNEAQ (reference sequence). This CDR3 has 12 amino acids. Trimming removed 5 bases from V and 5 bases from J, with 6 bases in between. The CDR3 DNA follows: TGTGCCAGCAGCGAACGTACCGGGGAGCTGTTTTTT. Protein product: CASSERTGELFF.

The rearrangement links TRBV6-5 to TRBJ1-2; D is perhaps TRBD1 (5 bases). CDR1 MNHEY and CDR2 SVGAGI come from the germline V gene. The germline V and J ends were trimmed by 4 bases and 9 bases, with 15 bases remaining between them. CDR3 length: 13 residues. The CDR3 region has the DNA TGTGCCAGCAGTTCCGCACAGGCGGCGAGCTACACCTTC. It encodes CASSSAQAASYTF.

The rearrangement links TRBV29-1 to TRBJ1-4; D is undetermined. Trimming removed 0 bases at V and 8 bases at J, with 10 bases between. The CDR3 is 13 residues long. Per germline, CDR1 SQVTM and CDR2 ANQGSEA. CDR3 sequence: CSVEEENGEKLFF. The DNA of the CDR3 is TGCAGCGTTGAAGAGGAAAACGGGGAAAAACTGTTTTTT.

V and J are TRBV7-2 and TRBJ2-2, with 7 nucleotides matching TRBD1. Germline CDR1 SGHTA, CDR2 FQGNSA. V dropped 5 bases and J dropped 4; count of bases not matched to a gene: 4. The CDR3 spans 14 residues. The CDR3 DNA sequence: TGTGCCAGCAGCACCCGACAGGGCACCGGGGAGCTGTTTTTT. Encoded protein: CASSTRQGTGELFF.

V is TRBV6-1 and J is TRBJ2-7; D is ambiguous. Germline values: CDR1 MNHNS, CDR2 SASEGT. V lost 1 base and J lost 4, with 8 bases in between. This CDR3 spans 13 amino acids. CDR3 amino acids: CASSEVEAYEQYV. The CDR3 DNA reads as TGTGCCAGCAGTGAAGTTGAGGCTTACGAGCAGTACGTC.

The genes are TRBV4-3 and TRBJ2-7, with 9 bases aligning to TRBD1. The germline CDR1 and CDR2 sequences are LGHNA and YSLEER. V was pared by 1 base and J by 0 bases, with 1 base of the junction left unmatched. The CDR3 sequence is 15 residues long. CDR3 DNA: TGCGCCAGCAGCCAAGGGGACAGGGACTCCTACGAGCAGTACTTC. This sequence encodes CASSQGDRDSYEQYF.

The chain has TRBV6-5 and TRBJ1-1, with a tentative D call TRBD1 (6 bases). V lost 1 base to trimming and J lost 5 bases, with 11 bases between them. The CDR3 is 14 amino acids. The germline V gene encodes CDR1 MNHEY and CDR2 SVGAGI. The CDR3 DNA sequence: TGTGCCAGCAGTTACTTTAAGGGGGGGACTGAAGCTTTCTTT. It is translated as CASSYFKGGTEAFF.

This chain uses TRBV20-1 with TRBJ2-7; 7 nucleotides line up with TRBD2. CDR3 size: 11 residues. Germline CDR1 DFQATT, CDR2 SNEGSKA (reference sequence). The CDR3 loop reads CRARGVNGQYF. CDR3 nucleotide sequence: TGCAGGGCCCGGGGGGTCAATGGGCAGTACTTC.

CDR3 nucleotides: TGTGCCAGCAGTCCAGGACTAGCGGGGGCCGAGCAGTACTTC. Protein: CASSPGLAGAEQYF. The chain recombines TRBV28 with TRBJ2-7; 13 bases agree with TRBD2. Germline loops: CDR1 MDHEN, CDR2 SYDVKM. This CDR3 has 14 amino acids. Losses at the gene ends were 5 bases for V and 6 bases for J; bases not matched to a gene: 4.

The rearrangement joins TRBV6-5 to TRBJ1-5; possible D gene TRBD1, 5 bases. Trimming pared 6 bases from V and 3 bases from J, leaving 15 bases between. CDR3 length equals 15 residues. In germline, CDR1 is MNHEY, CDR2 SVGAGI. The CDR3 is CASRTDQGLNQPQHF. The DNA of the CDR3 is TGTGCCAGCAGAACAGACCAGGGCCTCAATCAGCCCCAGCATTTT.

The gene calls are TRBV5-8 and TRBJ1-5; D uncertain. Between the trimmed V and J ends, which lost 4 bases and 0 bases, there was a span of 5 bases. This CDR3 has 13 amino acids. Germline V gene lookup returns CDR1 SGHTS and CDR2 YDEGEE. CDR3 loop: CASSQDSNQPQHF. Written as DNA, the CDR3 is TGTGCCAGCAGCCAGGATAGCAATCAGCCCCAGCATTTT.

The rearrangement links TRBV27 to TRBJ1-1, with a tentative D call TRBD1 (5 bases). CDR1 is MNHEY, CDR2 SMNVEV, per germline (reference sequence). This CDR3 spans 14 amino acids. Trimming shortened V by 4 bases and J by 4 bases, and 13 bases separated the two germline ends. The CDR3 sequence is CASSYRDHLTEAFF. CDR3 in DNA: TGTGCCAGCAGTTACCGGGACCATCTCACTGAAGCTTTCTTT.

The chain recombines TRBV5-6 with TRBJ2-7, with 8 positions matching TRBD1. The CDR3 loop spans 15 amino acids. The V gene's germline CDR1 is SGHDT and CDR2 YYEEEE. V gave up 4 bases and J gave up 2 bases; unmatched junction bases: 8. In nucleotides, the CDR3 is TGTGCCAGCAGCGCAGCCGGGACAGGTCCCTACGAGCAGTACTTC. Protein sequence: CASSAAGTGPYEQYF.

The chain employs TRBV7-9 and TRBJ1-2; no reliable D call. V was trimmed by 8 bases and J by 4 bases, leaving 5 bases between them. The CDR3 runs to 10 residues. Germline CDR1 SEHNR, CDR2 FQNEAQ (reference sequence). The CDR3 bases are TGTGCCAGCGGCGGCTATGGCTACACCTTC. It specifies CASGGYGYTF.

The genes are TRBV5-6 and TRBJ2-1; 12 positions match TRBD2. The V gene end was trimmed by 1 base and the J gene end by 3 bases; junction bases not matched to a gene: 8. CDR3 length equals 18 residues. In germline, CDR1 is SGHDT, CDR2 YYEEEE. CDR3 DNA: TGTGCCAGCAGCTTGTCTGCCGGGACTAGCGGGCGCTACAATGAGCAGTTCTTC. Translating it yields CASSLSAGTSGRYNEQFF. The full variable domain, with the rest looked up from reference TRBV5-6 and TRBJ2-1, is DAGVTQSPTHLIKTRGQQVTLRCSPKSGHDTVSWYQQALGQGPQFIFQYYEEEERQRGNFPDRFSGHQFPNYSSELNVNALLLGDSALYLCASSLSAGTSGRYNEQFFGPGTRLTVL.

This rearrangement joins TRBV4-1 to TRBJ1-2; tentatively, D is TRBD1 (6 bases). The CDR3 length is 18 residues. The germline V and J ends were trimmed by 1 base and 0 bases, with 18 bases remaining between them. Germline V lookup: CDR1 MGHRA, CDR2 YSYEKL. CDR3: CASSQVPGAITANYGYTF. CDR3 coding DNA: TGCGCCAGCAGCCAAGTGCCAGGGGCAATAACAGCTAACTATGGCTACACCTTC.

The chain links TRBV2 to TRBJ2-7, with 12 positions matching TRBD2. The CDR3 contains 15 residues. Trimming took 8 bases from V and 0 from J; bases not matched to a gene: 5. In germline, CDR1 is SNHLY, CDR2 FYNNEI. The CDR3 sequence: CASLLAGGPSYEQYF. CDR3 in DNA: TGTGCCAGCTTACTAGCGGGGGGACCCTCCTACGAGCAGTACTTC.

This chain links TRBV12-5 with TRBJ2-1, with 8 bases aligning to TRBD2. Germline V gene lookup returns CDR1 LGHNT and CDR2 FRNRAP. The CDR3 runs to 17 residues. Unmatched junction bases numbered 17, after V lost 6 bases and J lost 7 bases. The CDR3 spells CASGPKGAGGQRNEQFF. In DNA form, the CDR3 reads TGTGCTAGTGGACCCAAAGGGGCGGGGGGCCAGAGAAATGAGCAGTTCTTC.

J is TRBJ2-3 and V is TRBV27; 7 nucleotides match TRBD1. CDR3 size: 14 residues. Trimming cost V 6 bases and J 2 bases; bases outside gene matches: 5. CDR1 MNHEY and CDR2 SMNVEV come from the germline V gene (reference sequence). CDR3 residues: CASRQGPFTDTQYF. DNA for the CDR3: TGTGCCAGCAGACAGGGGCCTTTCACAGATACGCAGTATTTT.